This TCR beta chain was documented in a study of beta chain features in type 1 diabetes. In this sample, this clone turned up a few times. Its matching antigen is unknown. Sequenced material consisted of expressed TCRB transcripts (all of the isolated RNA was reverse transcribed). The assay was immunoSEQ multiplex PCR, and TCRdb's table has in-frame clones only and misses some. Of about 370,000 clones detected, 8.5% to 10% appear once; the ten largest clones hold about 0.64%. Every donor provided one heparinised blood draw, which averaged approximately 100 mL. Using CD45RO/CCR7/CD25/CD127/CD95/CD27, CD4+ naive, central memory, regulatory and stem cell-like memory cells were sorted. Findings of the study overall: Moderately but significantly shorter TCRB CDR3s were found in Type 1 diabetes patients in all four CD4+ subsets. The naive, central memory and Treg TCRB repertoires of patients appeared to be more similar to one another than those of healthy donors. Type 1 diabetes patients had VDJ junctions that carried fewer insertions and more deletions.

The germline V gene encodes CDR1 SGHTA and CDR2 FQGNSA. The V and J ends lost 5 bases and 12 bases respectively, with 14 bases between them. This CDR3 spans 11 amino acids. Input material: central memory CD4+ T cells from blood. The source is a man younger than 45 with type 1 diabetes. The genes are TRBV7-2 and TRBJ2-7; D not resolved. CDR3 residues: CASSPMGMLYF. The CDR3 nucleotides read TGTGCCAGCAGCCCTATGGGGATGCTGTACTTC.